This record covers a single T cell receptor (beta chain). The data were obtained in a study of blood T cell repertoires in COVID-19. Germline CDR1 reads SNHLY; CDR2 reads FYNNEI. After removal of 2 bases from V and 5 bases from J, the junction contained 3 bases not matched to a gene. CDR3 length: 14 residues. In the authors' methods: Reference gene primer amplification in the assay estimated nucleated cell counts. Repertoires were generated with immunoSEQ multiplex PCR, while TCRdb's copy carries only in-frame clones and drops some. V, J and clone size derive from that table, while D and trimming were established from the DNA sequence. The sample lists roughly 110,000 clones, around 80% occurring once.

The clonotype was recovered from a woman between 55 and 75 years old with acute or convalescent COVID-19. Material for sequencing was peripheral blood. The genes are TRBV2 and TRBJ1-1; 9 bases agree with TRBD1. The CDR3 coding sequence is TGTGCCAGCAGTGAAACAGGGGGCAGGACTGAAGCTTTCTTT. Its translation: CASSETGGRTEAFF. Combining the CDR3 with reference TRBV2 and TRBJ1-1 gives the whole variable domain EPEVTQTPSHQVTQMGQEVILRCVPISNHLYFYWYRQILGQKVEFLVSFYNNEISEKSEIFDDQFSVERPDGSNFTLKIRSTKLEDSAMYFCASSETGGRTEAFFGQGTRLTVV.